Listed below are T cell receptor beta chains from one sample, sequenced in a study of blood T cell repertoires in COVID-19. Libraries were prepared by immunoSEQ multiplex PCR; TCRdb keeps only in-frame clonotypes and omits some of them. The data show about 66,000 clones, around 90% seen once. What was sequenced was peripheral blood. These receptor sequences come from a human donor in a cohort sampled during active COVID-19. The CDR3 runs from the conserved cysteine through the conserved F or W. D genes are given only for firm matches. Expanded clones get a size class; other rows say once, few or many, or leave the size out.

>NA|once|TRBV28|TRBJ1-1
CASSLRRGTNTEAFF
TGTGCCAGCAGTTTAAGGCGGGGGACGAACACTGAAGCTTTCTTT
>TRBD1|NA|TRBV7-9|TRBJ1-4
CASSRTGRNEKLFF
TGTGCCAGCAGCCGGACAGGACGTAATGAAAAACTGTTTTTT
>NA|NA|TRBV9|TRBJ1-5
CASGTTADSNQPQHF
TGTGCCAGCGGAACGACAGCTGATAGCAATCAGCCCCAGCATTTT
>NA|NA|TRBV21-1|TRBJ2-1
CASSKGASGFF
TGTGCCAGCAGCAAGGGGGCTAGCGGGTTCTTC
>NA|NA|TRBV6-1|TRBJ2-1
CASSEDPAGPRNEQFF
TGTGCCAGCAGTGAAGACCCGGCAGGGCCCCGCAATGAGCAGTTCTTC
>TRBD2|NA|TRBV28|TRBJ2-3
CASLGLAGGFNRTDTQYF
TGTGCCAGCCTGGGACTAGCGGGAGGGTTTAATCGTACAGATACGCAGTATTTT
>TRBD2|NA|TRBV13|TRBJ2-7
CASSLKFGTRVYEQYF
TGTGCCAGCAGCTTAAAATTCGGGACTAGGGTTTACGAGCAGTACTTC
>TRBD1|NA|TRBV10-3|TRBJ2-7
CAIGQGDISYEQYF
TGTGCCATCGGACAGGGGGATATTTCCTACGAGCAGTACTTC
>NA|NA|TRBV5-1|TRBJ2-7
CASSSPWADETGEQYF
TGCGCCAGCAGCTCCCCTTGGGCGGATGAAACGGGGGAGCAGTACTTC
>TRBD1|NA|TRBV5-8|TRBJ2-7
CASSLGATGSSYEQYF
TGTGCCAGCAGCTTGGGAGCGACAGGGAGCTCCTACGAGCAGTACTTC
>TRBD1|once|TRBV19|TRBJ2-2
CASTYGTESTGELFF
TGTGCCAGTACGTATGGGACAGAGAGCACCGGGGAGCTGTTTTTT
>TRBD1|NA|TRBV4-3|TRBJ1-2
CASSQEAYGQGAGYGYTF
TGCGCCAGCAGCCAAGAGGCCTACGGACAGGGGGCGGGCTATGGCTACACCTTC
>TRBD1|NA|TRBV7-3|TRBJ1-2
CASSGGTGAGYTF
TGTGCCAGCAGCGGGGGGACAGGGGCTGGCTACACCTTC
>TRBD1|NA|TRBV5-1|TRBJ1-5
CASSIGPGGLNQPQHF
TGCGCCAGCAGCATTGGGCCAGGGGGCTTAAATCAGCCCCAGCATTTT
>NA|NA|TRBV9|TRBJ2-1
CASSVTMRANEQFF
TGTGCCAGCAGCGTTACGATGAGGGCCAATGAGCAGTTCTTC
>NA|NA|TRBV5-1|TRBJ2-7
CASSPDTGTTYSYEQYF
TGCGCCAGCAGCCCAGATACCGGGACAACTTACTCCTACGAGCAGTACTTC
>TRBD2|NA|TRBV9|TRBJ2-3
CASSLAGSTDTQYF
TGTGCCAGCAGCCTAGCGGGTAGCACAGATACGCAGTATTTT
>TRBD1|NA|TRBV7-8|TRBJ2-1
CASSLADRASYNEQFF
TGTGCCAGCAGCTTAGCTGACAGGGCAAGCTACAATGAGCAGTTCTTC
>NA|NA|TRBV15|TRBJ1-4
CATSPAGSTNEKLFF
TGTGCCACCAGCCCGGCGGGATCAACTAATGAAAAACTGTTTTTT
>NA|NA|TRBV4-3|TRBJ2-4
CASSQTGGYIQYF
TGCGCCAGCAGCCAGACTGGAGGGTACATTCAGTACTTC
>TRBD1|NA|TRBV28|TRBJ2-7
CASSLTTGGYIEQYF
TGTGCCAGCAGTTTAACAACAGGGGGCTATATCGAGCAGTACTTC
>TRBD1|few|TRBV5-4|TRBJ2-1
CASSLEQGAGEQFF
TGTGCCAGCAGCTTGGAACAGGGGGCAGGAGAGCAGTTCTTC
>TRBD2|NA|TRBV18|TRBJ2-1
CASSPTSGSDNEQFF
TGTGCCAGCTCACCCACTAGCGGGAGCGACAATGAGCAGTTCTTC
>TRBD1|few|TRBV5-6|TRBJ1-6
CASRRGDRGNSPLHF
TGTGCCAGCAGGAGAGGGGACAGGGGAAATTCACCCCTCCACTTT
>TRBD1|NA|TRBV7-8|TRBJ2-2
CASSLRQGALSGELFF
TGTGCCAGCAGCTTACGACAGGGGGCGCTTTCCGGGGAGCTGTTTTTT
>TRBD2|NA|TRBV5-6|TRBJ2-3
CASSLRTSGRGTDTQYF
TGTGCCAGCAGCCTCCGGACTAGCGGCAGGGGGACAGATACGCAGTATTTT
>NA|NA|TRBV7-8|TRBJ2-3
CASSPLQGGGGDTQYF
TGTGCCAGCAGCCCCCTACAGGGGGGAGGGGGAGATACGCAGTATTTT